This note documents a single TCR beta chain sequence. CDR3 length: 16 residues. V was pared by 4 bases and J by 0 bases, with 4 bases of the junction left unmatched. CDR1 is MDHEN and CDR2 is SYDVKM in the germline V gene. Original processing notes: Nucleated cell number was recorded as an estimate derived from reference gene primer amplification. The table came from immunoSEQ multiplex PCR; TCRdb's copy has only in-frame clones and leaves some out. V and J calls and clone size are as listed in that table; D and trimming were resolved from the DNA. In the table there are around 210,000 clones, 84% of which are singletons. This specimen comes from a study of blood T cell repertoires in COVID-19. Background on the study: The origin of the acute and convalescent COVID-19 samples was the United States, Italy and Spain. In each case, the material was cDNA or gDNA derived from T cells, B-cell-depleted T cells, or PBMCs.

The receptor comes from a woman over 75 with COVID-19, enrolled during active disease. The chain has TRBV28 and TRBJ1-3; 9 bases map to TRBD1. Sequenced material: peripheral blood. CDR3 amino acids: CASSSRTGDSGNTIYF. CDR3 DNA sequence: TGTGCCAGCAGTTCCAGGACAGGGGACTCTGGAAACACCATATATTTT. The variable domain in full, completed from reference TRBV28 and TRBJ1-3, reads DVKVTQSSRYLVKRTGEKVFLECVQDMDHENMFWYRQDPGLGLRLIYFSYDVKMKEKGDIPEGYSVSREKKERFSLILESASTNQTSMYLCASSSRTGDSGNTIYFGEGSWLTVV.